The 18 T cell receptor beta chains reported below all come from one sample, sequenced in a study of glioma-infiltrating T cells. Amplification of TCR alpha and beta CDR3 regions from RNA used iRepertoire nested multiplex PCR. Using its own MiXCR run on the multiplex PCR reads, TCRdb lists one record per CDR3 protein. The sample includes 100,000 to 150,000 distinct CDR3 sequences, around a quarter seen only once; the top ten take about a quarter. Sequencing input: glioma tissue, nonneoplastic brain tissue, or PBMCs (not recorded which). These receptors all come from a human donor with low-grade glioma or glioblastoma, undergoing nonglioma brain surgery, or in good health (not recorded which).

CDR3 coding DNA: TGTGCCAGCAGCGACGAGGATGGGCAGTTCTTC. Protein sequence: CASSDEDGQFF. The chain is built from TRBV9 and TRBJ2-5, with no clear D. Near its end, the DNA agrees better with TRBJ2-1, so the J call may be wrong. The CDR3 is made up of 11 amino acids. Germline CDR1 and CDR2: SGDLS and YYNGEE.

The rearrangement links TRBV29-1 to TRBJ1-5; the match to TRBD1 covers 7 bases. This CDR3 contains 14 residues. V lost 3 bases, J lost 6 bases, and 8 bases stayed unmatched. From germline, CDR1 is SQVTM and CDR2 ANQGSEA. The CDR3: CSVETGMRGQPQHF. The CDR3 DNA is TGCAGCGTTGAGACAGGGATGCGCGGTCAGCCCCAGCATTTT. The whole variable domain, remainder taken from reference TRBV29-1 and TRBJ1-5, is SAVISQKPSRDICQRGTSLTIQCQVDSQVTMMFWYRQQPGQSLTLIATANQGSEATYESGFVIDKFPISRPNLTFSTLTVSNMSPEDSSIYLCSVETGMRGQPQHFGDGTRLSIL.

This clonotype was counted only a few times. The chain recombines TRBV19 with TRBJ2-1, with 10 bases lining up with TRBD1. After removal of 6 bases from V and 7 bases from J, the junction contained 12 bases not matched to a gene. Germline values: CDR1 LNHDA, CDR2 SQIVND (reference sequence). The CDR3 length is 16 residues. CDR3 nucleotide sequence: TGTGCCAGTAGCCCAGGGGCCGGGACAGGGGAAAATGAGCAGTTCTTC. This encodes CASSPGAGTGENEQFF.

This clonotype was detected a few times. The V call is TRBV7-3, the J call TRBJ2-3, with no clear D. The V and J ends lost 5 bases and 1 base respectively, with 7 bases between them. This CDR3 is built from 13 residues. The germline gives CDR1 SGHTA, CDR2 FQGTGA. In DNA form, the CDR3 reads TGTGCCAGCAGCCCATTGGGCACAGATACGCAGTATTTT. It yields the protein CASSPLGTDTQYF.

The chain links TRBV20-1 to TRBJ1-2; D ambiguous. The germline V gene has CDR1 DFQATT and CDR2 SNEGSKA (reference sequence). This CDR3 comprises 14 residues. The germline V and J ends were trimmed by 1 base and 0 bases, with 9 bases remaining between them. The CDR3 coding sequence is TGCAGTGCTAGAGTCGAAGTTTCTAACTATGGCTACACCTTC. It yields the protein CSARVEVSNYGYTF.

In this sample, this clonotype turned up a few times. The chain carries TRBV7-9 and TRBJ1-1; D possibly corresponds to TRBD1 (5 bases). CDR1 and CDR2 from the germline V gene are SEHNR and FQNEAQ (reference sequence). Trimming stripped 0 bases from V and 6 bases from J, with 11 bases between. The CDR3 runs to 14 residues. The CDR3 protein is CASSLAGRGPEAFF. DNA for the CDR3: TGTGCCAGCAGCTTAGCGGGGCGGGGACCTGAAGCTTTCTTT.

This clonotype was observed at least ten times. V and J are TRBV15 and TRBJ1-5; TRBD1 agrees at 7 bases. V lost 3 bases and J lost 1; bases outside the gene matches: 6. The CDR3 totals 16 residues. Germline loops: CDR1 LNHNV, CDR2 YYDKDF (reference sequence). This CDR3 is CATSRNRGLSNQPQHF. The CDR3 nucleotides are TGTGCCACCAGCAGGAACAGGGGTTTGAGCAATCAGCCCCAGCATTTT.

This clonotype was detected once. V usage is TRBV12-3 or TRBV12-4 and J usage is TRBJ1-5; TRBD1 aligns across 9 bases. The V segment lost 7 bases and the J segment 6 bases; nucleotides outside the gene matches: 7. The CDR3 is 14 amino acids. The CDR3 DNA follows: TGTGCCAGCAACCAAGGGACAGGGAGTCAGCCCCAGCATTTT. This sequence encodes CASNQGTGSQPQHF.

This clonotype has a handful of counts. The V and J genes are TRBV4-1 and TRBJ2-7, with a weak D call TRBD2 (5 bases). V gave up 1 base and J gave up 3 bases, with 10 bases separating them. Germline V CDR1 and CDR2: MGHRA, YSYEKL. This CDR3 region has 14 residues. Written as DNA, the CDR3 is TGCGCCAGCAGCCAAGGGTTTGGGAGCTACGAGCAGTACGTC. Amino acid sequence: CASSQGFGSYEQYV.

This clonotype was picked up a small number of times. This chain joins TRBV11-2 and TRBJ1-1; D is unresolved. Germline V gives CDR1 SGHAT, CDR2 FQNNGV. V lost 5 bases and J lost 1, with 14 bases in between. The CDR3 runs to 15 residues. CDR3 loop: CASSPRIDPNTEAFF. In DNA form, the CDR3 reads TGTGCCAGCAGCCCCCGTATAGACCCGAACACTGAAGCTTTCTTT.

The chain has TRBV18 and TRBJ2-5, with a weak D call TRBD1 (6 bases). Trimming removed 3 bases at V and 5 bases at J, with 13 bases between. The CDR3 loop spans 14 amino acids. Germline-derived CDR1 and CDR2 are KGHSH and LQKENI. The chain's CDR3 is CASSPDSPWETQYF. The CDR3 DNA is TGTGCCAGCTCACCGGACAGCCCTTGGGAGACCCAGTACTTC.

This clonotype was seen at least ten times. The chain joins TRBV7-2 to TRBJ1-2, with D possibly matching TRBD1 (5 bases). Trimming took 5 bases from V and 1 from J, leaving 8 bases between them. Germline assignment: CDR1 SGHTA and CDR2 FQGNSA. The CDR3 spans 13 residues. The CDR3 bases are TGTGCCAGCAGCGTGACAGATAACTATGGCTACACCTTC. This gives the protein CASSVTDNYGYTF. The whole variable domain, remainder taken from reference TRBV7-2 and TRBJ1-2, is GAGVSQSPSNKVTEKGKDVELRCDPISGHTALYWYRQSLGQGLEFLIYFQGNSAPDKSGLPSDRFSAERTGGSVSTLTIQRTQQEDSAVYLCASSVTDNYGYTFGSGTRLTVV.

Here the CDR3 reads CSVEGTRGYSYNEQFF. In DNA form, the CDR3 reads TGCAGCGTTGAAGGGACTAGGGGTTACTCCTACAATGAGCAGTTCTTC. The chain recombines TRBV29-1 with TRBJ2-1, with 7 nucleotides matching TRBD2. With V trimmed by 1 base and J by 0 bases, 6 bases remained unmatched. This CDR3 region has 16 residues. Germline CDR1 SQVTM, CDR2 ANQGSEA.

Points on this clonotype: Possible read error: a much larger clone is one base away. The gene calls are TRBV7-9 and TRBJ2-1, with TRBD2 as a possible D gene (6 bases). V was clipped by 1 base and J by 13 bases, with 17 bases between them. Germline CDR1 reads SEHNR; CDR2 reads FQNEAQ (reference sequence). CDR3 length: 14 amino acids. CDR3 in amino acids: CASSLDLARQTQFF. CDR3 DNA: TGTGCCAGCAGCTTAGACCTAGCGAGGCAGACCCAGTTCTTC. Filled out from reference TRBV7-9 and TRBJ2-1, the complete variable domain reads DTGVSQNPRHKITKRGQNVTFRCDPISEHNRLYWYRQTLGQGPEFLTYFQNEAQLEKSRLLSDRFSAERPKGSFSTLEIQRTEQGDSAMYLCASSLDLARQTQFFGPGTRLTVL.

This clonotype appeared a few times. This rearrangement joins TRBV13 to TRBJ1-2; D may be TRBD1 (6 bases). V shed 0 bases and J shed 6 bases, with 14 bases lying between them. The CDR3 length is 15 residues. Germline CDR1 is PRHDT and CDR2 is FYEKMQ (reference sequence). The CDR3, as DNA: TGTGCCAGCAGCTTAGGCCTGGGGGCCATGAATGGCTACACCTTC. It is translated as CASSLGLGAMNGYTF.

The CDR3 DNA follows: TGTGCCAGTAGTATAGATAGCAGATTCAGCACTGAAGCTTTCTTT. This sequence encodes CASSIDSRFSTEAFF. This rearrangement joins TRBV19 to TRBJ1-1; D is unclear. Germline CDR1 reads LNHDA; CDR2 reads SQIVND (reference sequence). The CDR3 runs 15 residues. Trimming took 0 bases from V and 4 from J, leaving 12 bases between them.

The chain has TRBV18 and TRBJ2-5; the D gene is possibly TRBD1 (6 bases). V was pared by 5 bases and J by 3 bases, with 13 bases between. The CDR3 runs to 14 residues. The germline CDR1 and CDR2 sequences are KGHSH and LQKENI. The CDR3 DNA reads as TGTGCCAGCTCAGACACAGAGGGGGAAGAGACCCAGTACTTC. Its protein product is CASSDTEGEETQYF.

The V and J genes are TRBV19 and TRBJ2-1, with D unresolved. V lost 2 bases to trimming and J lost 6 bases, with 8 bases between them. The CDR3 consists of 13 residues. CDR1 LNHDA and CDR2 SQIVND come from the germline V gene (reference sequence). As DNA, the CDR3 is TGTGCCAGTAGTATACGATCCCTCAATGAGCAGTTCTTC. Its translation is CASSIRSLNEQFF.